The 29 T cell receptor beta chains below were found in one sample sequenced in a study of CD8 T cells in Susac syndrome (dated by TCRdb to about 2019). The protocol used for the library was the immunoSEQ multiplex PCR assay. RNA was extracted using the RNeasy kit, and 0.5 to 1 microgram was reverse transcribed with random hexamers. The public reads were quality trimmed at Q25 with fastp and then assembled into clones with MiXCR by TCRdb, keeping productive beta chains. A single entry per CDR3 protein holds the most common genes and DNA from its merged rows. This sample is represented by approximately 190,000 distinct CDR3 sequences; 90% to 96% of them were singletons. The top ten clones comprise approximately 0.089% of the sample. The sequenced sample consisted of CD4+ T cells from PBMCs. The receptors shown here come from a human donor with Susac syndrome.

The DNA for the CDR3 is TGTGCCAGCCGCAGCGGGGTGGGGACAGGTTATTCACCCCTCCACTTT. Translating it yields CASRSGVGTGYSPLHF. The chain recombines TRBV2 with TRBJ1-6; 8 bases are a match to TRBD1. The germline CDR1 and CDR2 sequences are SNHLY and FYNNEI. V shed 8 bases, J shed 8 bases, and the junction held 14 bases outside the gene matches. This CDR3 spans 16 amino acids.

The chain joins TRBV7-8 to TRBJ2-1; 8 bases line up with TRBD2. In germline, CDR1 is SGHVS, CDR2 FQNEAQ. There are 15 residues in the CDR3. The junction had 7 bases not matched to a gene; V was cut back by 4 bases and J by 5 bases. Written as DNA, the CDR3 is TGTGCCAGCAGCTACATCACTAGCGGTAACAATGAGCAGTTCTTC. Amino acids: CASSYITSGNNEQFF.

V gene TRBV19 combines with J gene TRBJ1-5; D call uncertain. V lost 5 bases and J 6 bases, leaving 11 bases between the germline ends. Germline CDR1 is LNHDA and CDR2 is SQIVND (reference sequence). The CDR3 totals 13 residues. CDR3 DNA sequence: TGTGCCAGTAGTTCCCCCCCTGTTCAGCCCCAGCATTTT. Residues: CASSSPPVQPQHF.

The rearrangement uses TRBV29-1 and TRBJ1-2; 11 bases fit TRBD1. Germline trimming cut 5 bases from V and 4 bases from J; bases unmatched to any gene: 3. The germline V gene encodes CDR1 SQVTM and CDR2 ANQGSEA. The CDR3 is 13 amino acids. The CDR3 region is CSVLGTGGYGYTF. CDR3 DNA: TGCAGCGTTCTGGGGACAGGGGGCTATGGCTACACCTTC.

The rearrangement uses TRBV20-1 and TRBJ2-1; D unclear. The germline V gene has CDR1 DFQATT and CDR2 SNEGSKA (reference sequence). The CDR3 has 12 amino acids. V gave up 0 bases and J gave up 4 bases, with 4 bases separating them. The CDR3 DNA reads as TGCAGTGCTAGAGATTTTTACAATGAGCAGTTCTTC. It encodes CSARDFYNEQFF.

J is TRBJ2-3 and V is TRBV5-1; 11 bases are shared with TRBD1. Germline-derived CDR1 and CDR2 are SGHRS and YFSETQ. The CDR3 runs to 13 residues. J lost 3 bases, V lost 9 bases, and 3 bases had no gene match. The CDR3 is CATGTGGTDTQYF. CDR3 DNA sequence: TGCGCCACCGGGACAGGGGGAACAGATACGCAGTATTTT. Full variable domain (remainder filled in from reference TRBV5-1 and TRBJ2-3): KAGVTQTPRYLIKTRGQQVTLSCSPISGHRSVSWYQQTPGQGLQFLFEYFSETQRNKGNFPGRFSGRQFSNSRSEMNVSTLELGDSALYLCATGTGGTDTQYFGPGTRLTVL.

The chain joins TRBV11-1 to TRBJ2-7; TRBD1 matches at 10 bases. V dropped 6 bases and J dropped 2; count of bases not matched to a gene: 7. Germline V gene data show CDR1 as SGHAT and CDR2 as FQDESV (reference sequence). The CDR3 covers 15 residues. CDR3 bases: TGTGCCAGCAGTCGCCGGGACAGGGGAACCTACGAGCAGTACTTC. Its translation is CASSRRDRGTYEQYF.

This chain connects TRBV6-6 to TRBJ2-1, with 9 bases lining up with TRBD1. The CDR3 covers 12 residues. Germline V gene data show CDR1 as MNHNY and CDR2 as SVGAGI (reference sequence). V lost 0 bases to trimming and J lost 14 bases; unmatched junction nucleotides: 2. This chain's CDR3 is CASSYSGDREFF. CDR3 nucleotide sequence: TGTGCCAGCAGTTACTCGGGGGACAGGGAGTTCTTC.

V and J are TRBV9 and TRBJ1-4, with D hard to call. The length of the CDR3 is 13 residues. Trimming took 4 bases from V and 5 from J, leaving 9 bases between them. CDR1 SGDLS and CDR2 YYNGEE come from the germline V gene. CDR3 in DNA: TGTGCCAGCAGCAGACTGGGGAATGAAAAACTGTTTTTT. Protein product: CASSRLGNEKLFF.

The chain couples TRBV12-3 or TRBV12-4 to TRBJ1-2; D is unresolved. V was trimmed by 4 bases and J by 1 base, leaving 7 bases between them. The CDR3 is 13 residues long. The CDR3 coding sequence is TGTGCCAGCAGTTGGCAGAGTAACTATGGCTACACCTTC. It yields the protein CASSWQSNYGYTF.

The chain employs TRBV29-1 and TRBJ1-4; D not resolved. V shed 4 bases and J shed 3 bases, with 18 bases lying between them. Germline loops: CDR1 SQVTM, CDR2 ANQGSEA. The CDR3 runs to 16 residues. CDR3 sequence reads: CSVGGAASRANEKLFF. CDR3 in DNA: TGCAGCGTTGGCGGAGCCGCCAGTCGGGCTAATGAAAAACTGTTTTTT.

This clonotype was recorded once. This rearrangement joins TRBV29-1 to TRBJ2-7; D ambiguous. CDR3 length equals 11 residues. Germline V gene sequence: CDR1 SQVTM, CDR2 ANQGSEA. V lost 8 bases and J lost 3, with 11 bases in between. CDR3 sequence: CSFRWGYEQYF. The CDR3 DNA sequence: TGCAGCTTCCGTTGGGGCTACGAGCAGTACTTC.

V usage is TRBV25-1 and J usage is TRBJ2-3; D possibly corresponds to TRBD2 (5 bases). Germline CDR1 MGHDK, CDR2 SYGVNS. Trimming removed 3 bases at V and 1 base at J, with 8 bases between. This CDR3 comprises 14 residues. The CDR3 DNA is TGTGCCAGCAGTGACCACGGGGGCACAGATACGCAGTATTTT. Amino acid sequence: CASSDHGGTDTQYF.

The table lists this clonotype with a count of one. This chain joins TRBV4-3 and TRBJ1-1, with unresolved D. Trimming removed 0 bases from V and 8 bases from J, with 16 bases in between. The length of the CDR3 is 15 residues. The germline V gene has CDR1 LGHNA and CDR2 YSLEER. The CDR3 here is CASSQDLTDGEEAFF. The CDR3 DNA is TGCGCCAGCAGCCAAGATCTCACGGACGGAGAAGAAGCTTTCTTT.

This clonotype was detected only once. The rearrangement joins TRBV15 to TRBJ2-7; D is perhaps TRBD2 (6 bases). The V end was cut by 1 base, the J end by 6 bases, with 10 bases between. Per germline, CDR1 LNHNV and CDR2 YYDKDF (reference sequence). The CDR3 has 13 residues. The CDR3 reads CATSRVSGSEQYF. CDR3 coding DNA: TGTGCCACCAGCAGAGTATCCGGGAGCGAGCAGTACTTC.

CDR3: CASSIVGDTEAFF. The CDR3 coding sequence is TGTGCCAGTAGTATAGTCGGGGATACTGAAGCTTTCTTT. V is TRBV19 and J is TRBJ1-1; no reliable D call. V lost 1 base and J lost 5, with 8 bases in between. There are 13 residues in the CDR3. In germline, CDR1 is LNHDA, CDR2 SQIVND (reference sequence).

This chain joins TRBV3-1 and TRBJ1-5; 8 bases fit TRBD1. This CDR3 has 15 residues. Germline trimming cut 4 bases from V and 6 bases from J; bases unmatched to any gene: 8. From germline, CDR1 is LGHDT and CDR2 YNNKEL (reference sequence). Here the CDR3 DNA reads TGTGCCAGCAGCCTCGATACAGGGGGTGGTCAGCCCCAGCATTTT. Its protein is CASSLDTGGGQPQHF. Looking up the rest from reference TRBV3-1 and TRBJ1-5 gives the full variable domain: DTAVSQTPKYLVTQMGNDKSIKCEQNLGHDTMYWYKQDSKKFLKIMFSYNNKELIINETVPNRFSPKSPDKAHLNLHINSLELGDSAVYFCASSLDTGGGQPQHFGDGTRLSIL.

The table lists this clonotype with a count of one. The chain joins TRBV25-1 to TRBJ1-2; the D gene is possibly TRBD1 (6 bases). Trimming removed 4 bases at V and 9 bases at J, with 21 bases between. This CDR3 has 15 residues. Germline CDR1 MGHDK, CDR2 SYGVNS. The CDR3 region has the DNA TGTGCCAGCAGTGTCGATCAAGGGGGGGTCTCCAGCTACACCTTC. Protein: CASSVDQGGVSSYTF.

The gene calls are TRBV11-2 and TRBJ2-7, with 9 bases lining up with TRBD2. The V gene's germline CDR1 is SGHAT and CDR2 FQNNGV. V was pared by 8 bases and J by 5 bases, with 7 bases of the junction left unmatched. The CDR3 length is 13 residues. The DNA of the CDR3 is TGTGCCAGCTCAGGGACTAGCAGTCACGAGCAGTACTTC. This codes for CASSGTSSHEQYF.

The chain has TRBV30 and TRBJ2-5; no reliable D call. The CDR3 loop spans 14 amino acids. Germline assignment: CDR1 GTSNPN and CDR2 SVGIG (reference sequence). V was trimmed by 2 bases and J by 2 bases, leaving 12 bases between them. CDR3 loop: CAWSWRQLQETQYF. In DNA, the CDR3 is TGTGCCTGGAGTTGGCGGCAACTTCAAGAGACCCAGTACTTC.

The genes are TRBV2 and TRBJ2-1; D is uncertain. The CDR3 is 15 amino acids. Germline V gene sequence: CDR1 SNHLY, CDR2 FYNNEI. V was trimmed by 4 bases and J by 1 base, leaving 11 bases between them. CDR3 region: CASSVDLWSYNEQFF. The DNA for the CDR3 is TGTGCCAGCAGTGTTGATTTGTGGTCCTACAATGAGCAGTTCTTC.

V and J are TRBV20-1 and TRBJ2-1; unclear D gene. The CDR3 sequence is 14 residues long. Between the trimmed V and J ends, which lost 6 bases and 0 bases, there was a span of 12 bases. Germline V CDR1 and CDR2: DFQATT, SNEGSKA (reference sequence). The CDR3 DNA is TGCAGTGCCCTGACTTGGAGCTCCTACAATGAGCAGTTCTTC. This codes for CSALTWSSYNEQFF.

The sample holds one count of this clonotype. This chain uses TRBV24-1 with TRBJ1-2, with 8 bases matching TRBD1. The ends lost 6 bases at V and 8 bases at J; junction bases unmatched: 7. Germline loops: CDR1 KGHDR, CDR2 SFDVKD. This CDR3 region has 13 residues. CDR3 in amino acids: CATSSGGAGGYTF. DNA of the CDR3: TGTGCCACCAGTTCAGGGGGCGCCGGGGGCTACACCTTC.

The gene calls are TRBV7-9 and TRBJ1-1; D call uncertain. V was clipped by 3 bases and J by 4 bases, with 6 bases between them. The CDR3 has 12 residues. Germline V CDR1 and CDR2: SEHNR, FQNEAQ (reference sequence). The CDR3 protein is CASSFSGTEAFF. The CDR3 bases are TGTGCCAGCAGCTTTAGTGGCACTGAAGCTTTCTTT.

The chain carries TRBV6-5 and TRBJ2-1; D unresolved. V lost 7 bases and J 8 bases, leaving 15 bases between the germline ends. The CDR3 contains 13 residues. The germline V gene has CDR1 MNHEY and CDR2 SVGAGI. CDR3 sequence (DNA): TGTGCCAGCATTAGAAGTGGTGGCGATGAGCAGTTCTTC. Protein: CASIRSGGDEQFF.

The chain combines TRBV5-4 with TRBJ2-3, with no clear D. Trimming removed 6 bases at V and 6 bases at J, with 14 bases between. CDR1 is SGHNT and CDR2 is YYREEE in the germline V gene (reference sequence). The CDR3 contains 13 residues. The CDR3 spells CASTDPPRDTQYF. DNA for the CDR3: TGTGCCAGCACCGACCCGCCCCGGGATACGCAGTATTTT.

This chain connects TRBV12-3 or TRBV12-4 to TRBJ2-1; the D gene is possibly TRBD2 (6 bases). The V gene lost 6 bases and the J gene lost 4 bases, with 16 bases spanning the gap. The CDR3 has 15 residues. CDR3 protein: CASSSGRTQYNEQFF. CDR3 nucleotides: TGTGCCAGCAGCTCAGGGAGGACCCAGTACAATGAGCAGTTCTTC.

The chain recombines TRBV30 with TRBJ2-1, with D unclear. The CDR3 is made up of 13 amino acids. Germline lookup yields CDR1 GTSNPN and CDR2 SVGIG (reference sequence). Trimming pared 1 base from V and 9 bases from J, leaving 13 bases between. The CDR3, as DNA: TGTGCCTGGAGTGCCACCCTCGTTTTTGAGCAGTTCTTC. It yields the protein CAWSATLVFEQFF. Full variable domain (outside the CDR3, taken from reference TRBV30 and TRBJ2-1): SQTIHQWPATLVQPVGSPLSLECTVEGTSNPNLYWYRQAAGRGLQLLFYSVGIGQISSEVPQNLSASRPQDRQFILSSKKLLLSDSGFYLCAWSATLVFEQFFGPGTRLTVL.

This chain connects TRBV7-9 to TRBJ2-1; 8 bases align to TRBD1. V dropped 2 bases and J dropped 9; count of bases not matched to a gene: 6. The CDR3 contains 14 residues. In germline, CDR1 is SEHNR, CDR2 FQNEAQ (reference sequence). The CDR3 DNA reads TGTGCCAGCAGCTTAATCAGGGGGCGAATTGAGCAGTTCTTC. Translated, it gives CASSLIRGRIEQFF. The full variable domain, rest sourced from reference TRBV7-9 and TRBJ2-1, is DTGVSQNPRHKITKRGQNVTFRCDPISEHNRLYWYRQTLGQGPEFLTYFQNEAQLEKSRLLSDRFSAERPKGSFSTLEIQRTEQGDSAMYLCASSLIRGRIEQFFGPGTRLTVL.